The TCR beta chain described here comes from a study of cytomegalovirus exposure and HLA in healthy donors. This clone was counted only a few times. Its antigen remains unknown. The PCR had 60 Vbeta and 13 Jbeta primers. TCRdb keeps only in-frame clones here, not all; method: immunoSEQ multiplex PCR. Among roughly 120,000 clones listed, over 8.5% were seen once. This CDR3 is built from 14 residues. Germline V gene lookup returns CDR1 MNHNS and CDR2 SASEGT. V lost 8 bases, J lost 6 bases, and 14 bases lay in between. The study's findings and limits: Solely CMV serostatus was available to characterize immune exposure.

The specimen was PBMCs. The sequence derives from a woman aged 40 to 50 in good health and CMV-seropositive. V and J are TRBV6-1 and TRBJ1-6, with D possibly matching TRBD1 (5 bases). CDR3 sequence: CASVGRGSNSPLHF. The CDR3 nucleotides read TGTGCCAGCGTCGGACGGGGGAGTAATTCACCCCTCCACTTT.